This T cell receptor (beta chain) stems from a study of neurological immune-mediated disorders (dated by TCRdb to the late 2010s). Background for the entire study: Among the approximately 34 multiple sclerosis patients, relapsing-remitting MS accounted for about 31 and secondary progressive MS accounted for 3. Peripheral blood TCR-beta repertoires from HTLV-I-associated myelopathy (HAM/TSP) patients, multiple sclerosis patients and healthy controls were compared by UMI-based sequencing. Longitudinal samples, technical triplicates and paired sorted CD4+ and CD8+ T-cell subsets, alongside PBMC samples, were included among the 90 to 130 TCR-beta libraries. The cohort included about 66 subjects: about 15 with HAM/TSP, around 35 with multiple sclerosis, and around 20 healthy controls.

To synthesize cDNA, template-switch 5'RACE was performed with a primer carrying a 10-nucleotide random unique molecular identifier so that each TCR transcript was tagged. Over 170 million TCR-beta sequences, covering 15-18 subjects, were produced in each sequencing run. Total RNA was extracted with the RNeasy kit. Using the KAPA Real-time Library Amplification kit, TCR-beta VDJ regions were amplified with primers for the TCR constant region and the 5'RACE anchor. A first PCR added sample indexes and Illumina adaptors, and a second PCR then raised library yield. After purification with Ampure beads, the TCR product of roughly 650 bp was size-selected on a 2% E-gel SizeSelection system. Before pooling, libraries had their quality checked on a Bioanalyzer, their concentration measured with Qubit, and their quantity determined with the Kapa Library Quantification kit. Paired-end 2 x 150 bp sequencing of the libraries was performed on an Illumina HiSeq 2500. To increase sequence diversity, roughly 24-31% phiX was spiked into each library pool. As for how the authors treated the data: The quality-filtered reads were processed with the UMI-based MiGEC pipeline, whose error correction step removed more than 75% of the raw TCR sequences. IMGT germline references were used for aligning VDJ genes, and each clonotype was defined as a unique CDR3 amino acid sequence together with its V-J genes. VDJtools evaluated clonal expansion, Shannon diversity and CDR3 relatedness (CalcPairwiseDistances, ClusterSamples); CLCbio workbench built phylogenetic trees. Clones with at least 8 unique UMIs were defined as expanded, with this threshold being based on coefficient-of-variation modelling across technical triplicates. TCRdb reanalyzed the raw reads on its own, using fastp at Q25 for trimming and MiXCR for clone calling, and kept in-frame beta chains. Entries that share a CDR3 protein sequence are merged under the most common genes and DNA. TCRdb's processing, not the authors', yielded these V and J calls. Counted in this sample were roughly 62,000 distinct CDR3 sequences; 4.5% to 5.5% of them appeared once. The ten largest clonotypes hold around 3.5% of the sample.

General conclusions and limits of the study: TCR clonal expansion was greatest in HAM/TSP patients and smallest in MS patients, who ranked below even healthy controls. No identical CDR3 amino acid sequences were found to be shared among expanded clones across subjects, suggesting that TCR-beta repertoires were private in all groups. Repertoires from 18 of 34 MS patients were grouped by phylogenetic analysis into a cluster of related CDR3 sequences, suggesting a possible repertoire-level signature. The MS cluster showed no association with clinical or MRI features, and the authors stated that larger cohorts are needed.

This clonotype was seen ten or more times. Its antigen is still unknown. The sample holds no much larger clone one base away, and base qualities are not on file. Libraries from unsorted PBMCs were made from 2 million PBMCs kept in RNAlater at -80 degrees C until RNA extraction. The multiple sclerosis patients were enrolled in a US clinical protocol that used magnetic resonance imaging to evaluate disease progression. Peripheral blood underwent Ficoll-Hypaque density gradient centrifugation to isolate PBMCs, which were then cryopreserved in liquid nitrogen. The germline V gene sets CDR1 to SGHNT and CDR2 to YENEEA. Including cysteine and phenylalanine, the CDR3 has 14 amino acids. The kept DNA is CDR3 alone, 42 bases in frame from the first base. V is shortened by 6 bases, J by 9 bases, and the region joining them spans 15 bases.

The chain is made from TRBV11-3 and TRBJ1-6; a confident D gene designation cannot be given. What was sequenced was PBMCs. This receptor was taken from a woman aged 45-65 years with multiple sclerosis. The CDR3 reads as follows: CASSGGPSGSPLHF. At the DNA level, the sequence is TGTGCCAGCAGTGGCGGACCGAGCGGTTCACCCCTCCACTTT.